These 29 T cell receptor beta chains were all obtained from the same sample, sequenced in a study of blood T cell repertoires in COVID-19. Clones were sequenced by immunoSEQ multiplex PCR, and TCRdb holds only the in-frame ones, with some missing. The sample carries 200,000 to 300,000 clones, approximately 86% recorded once. The sequencing input was peripheral blood. Source of these receptors: a man aged 25-40 years with active or convalescent COVID-19.

V is TRBV10-3 and J is TRBJ1-1; D is unresolved. This CDR3 is built from 16 residues. Germline loops: CDR1 ENHRY, CDR2 SYGVKD. The V end was cut by 4 bases, the J end by 1 base, with 16 bases between. Here the CDR3 DNA reads TGTGCCATCAGTGCGGTATCGTTAGAACCGAACACTGAAGCTTTCTTT. It specifies CAISAVSLEPNTEAFF.

J is TRBJ2-7 and V is TRBV6-5; 11 positions match TRBD1. In germline, CDR1 is MNHEY, CDR2 SVGAGI. The V segment lost 7 bases and the J segment 3 bases; nucleotides outside the gene matches: 2. The CDR3 runs 13 residues. The CDR3 sequence is CASTGTGGYEQYF. The CDR3 DNA is TGTGCCAGCACCGGGACAGGGGGCTACGAGCAGTACTTC.

The V and J genes are TRBV5-1 and TRBJ1-3; possibly TRBD1 for D (5 bases). The CDR3 runs 19 residues. Germline V CDR1 and CDR2: SGHRS, YFSETQ. V shed 4 bases and J shed 5 bases, with 28 bases lying between them. The CDR3 region has the DNA TGCGCCAGCAGCCTGACCGTCCAAACCGGGACTTTTTCCAGAAACACCATATATTTT. Protein sequence: CASSLTVQTGTFSRNTIYF.

The chain combines TRBV4-3 with TRBJ2-1; TRBD2 might be the D (6 bases). V lost 1 base to trimming and J lost 8 bases, with 15 bases between them. Germline values: CDR1 LGHNA, CDR2 YSLEER. The CDR3 contains 15 residues. The CDR3 DNA follows: TGCGCCAGCAGCCAAGTCGCAAGTGGGAGGTATGAGCAGTTCTTC. It is translated as CASSQVASGRYEQFF.

The J gene is TRBJ2-1, the V gene TRBV7-9; TRBD2 agrees at 8 bases. Germline CDR1 reads SEHNR; CDR2 reads FQNEAQ (reference sequence). V was pared by 0 bases and J by 3 bases, with 1 base of the junction left unmatched. The CDR3 is 15 residues long. CDR3 sequence reads: CASSLASGGYNEQFF. The CDR3 DNA is TGTGCCAGCAGCTTAGCCAGCGGGGGCTACAATGAGCAGTTCTTC.

The rearrangement joins TRBV11-2 to TRBJ1-2; TRBD1 matches 7 bases. The CDR3 is 13 residues long. With 5 bases clipped from V and 4 bases from J, the junction kept 4 bases outside the gene matches. Germline V gene lookup returns CDR1 SGHAT and CDR2 FQNNGV. CDR3: CASSPQGGYGYTF. CDR3 bases: TGTGCCAGCAGCCCCCAGGGGGGCTATGGCTACACCTTC.

The chain uses TRBV5-4 and TRBJ2-7; perhaps TRBD2 as D (6 bases). V dropped 2 bases and J dropped 8 bases, with 20 bases sitting between them. Germline V lookup: CDR1 SGHNT, CDR2 YYREEE (reference sequence). The CDR3 runs 15 residues. CDR3 in amino acids: CASSFSGTFDGKQYF. In DNA form, the CDR3 reads TGTGCCAGCAGCTTTTCCGGGACTTTCGATGGAAAGCAGTACTTC.

The genes are TRBV27 and TRBJ2-2, with TRBD1 matching over 9 bases. The CDR3 runs to 17 residues. Germline-derived CDR1 and CDR2 are MNHEY and SMNVEV (reference sequence). V was clipped by 5 bases and J by 5 bases; unmatched bases: 12. DNA of the CDR3: TGTGCCAGCAGTCCCGACAGGGGGAATTTTTTGACCGGGGAGCTGTTTTTT. Translating it yields CASSPDRGNFLTGELFF.

The rearrangement uses TRBV30 and TRBJ1-2, with TRBD1 identical over 8 bases. The germline gives CDR1 GTSNPN, CDR2 SVGIG (reference sequence). This CDR3 comprises 12 residues. J gave up 6 bases and V 4 bases, and 4 bases lay outside the gene matches. The CDR3 bases are TGTGCCTGGAAGACAGGGGTGAATGGCTACACCTTC. The encoded protein is CAWKTGVNGYTF.

The V gene is TRBV6-1, the J gene TRBJ2-2; D is ambiguous. The CDR3 consists of 13 residues. The V end was cut by 0 bases, the J end by 6 bases, with 5 bases between. The germline V gene encodes CDR1 MNHNS and CDR2 SASEGT. As DNA, the CDR3 is TGTGCCAGCAGTGAAGCTCAGGCCGGGGAGCTGTTTTTT. Translated: CASSEAQAGELFF.

The chain is built from TRBV7-2 and TRBJ1-3; D gene unclear. V lost 5 bases to trimming and J lost 7 bases, with 6 bases between them. Germline V gene sequence: CDR1 SGHTA, CDR2 FQGNSA. The CDR3 spans 11 residues. The CDR3 protein is CASSLGNTIYF. The CDR3 DNA reads as TGTGCCAGCAGCCTCGGGAACACCATATATTTT.

The CDR3 nucleotides are TGCGCCAGCAGCCAAAACAGGGGGTCTAATGAAAAACTGTTTTTT. Amino acid sequence: CASSQNRGSNEKLFF. The rearrangement uses TRBV4-3 and TRBJ1-4; 8 nucleotides agree with TRBD1. CDR3 size: 15 residues. Germline values: CDR1 LGHNA, CDR2 YSLEER. V shed 2 bases, J shed 3 bases, and the junction held 2 bases outside the gene matches.

The DNA of the CDR3 is TGCGCCAGCAGCCAAGATTTAGGCGGGGATAACTATGGCTACACCTTC. This gives the protein CASSQDLGGDNYGYTF. The chain employs TRBV4-3 and TRBJ1-2; D unclear. V shed 0 bases and J shed 1 base, with 12 bases lying between them. The V gene's germline CDR1 is LGHNA and CDR2 YSLEER. This CDR3 has 16 residues.

The V and J genes are TRBV4-3 and TRBJ2-5; 11 bases fit TRBD2. The length of the CDR3 is 15 residues. CDR1 and CDR2 from the germline V gene are LGHNA and YSLEER. The V segment lost 2 bases and the J segment 3 bases; nucleotides outside the gene matches: 2. This CDR3 is CASSQLLAGEETQYF. CDR3 bases: TGCGCCAGCAGCCAATTACTAGCGGGGGAAGAGACCCAGTACTTC.

To note about this clone: Within the sample, other DNA sequences also encode this same CDR3. This chain uses TRBV20-1 with TRBJ1-2; D gene unclear. The CDR3 consists of 10 residues. Germline CDR1 DFQATT, CDR2 SNEGSKA (reference sequence). With 5 bases removed from V and 3 bases from J, the gap between germline ends came to 4 bases. The CDR3 coding sequence is TGCAGTGCTTCGGACTATGGCTACACCTTC. Its translation is CSASDYGYTF.

The chain uses TRBV5-1 and TRBJ2-7; 8 nucleotides match TRBD1. This CDR3 comprises 11 residues. Per the germline V gene, CDR1 is SGHRS and CDR2 is YFSETQ. The junction had 4 bases not matched to a gene; V was cut back by 4 bases and J by 10 bases. The CDR3 region is CASSPGTGQYF. The CDR3 DNA sequence: TGCGCCAGCAGCCCTGGGACAGGCCAGTACTTC.

This clone is a singleton in its sample. The chain carries TRBV12-3 or TRBV12-4 and TRBJ2-7; D call uncertain. The CDR3 loop spans 13 amino acids. The V end was cut by 3 bases, the J end by 3 bases, with 9 bases between. The CDR3 sequence is CASSLAKYYEQYF. The CDR3 DNA reads as TGTGCCAGCAGTTTGGCCAAATACTACGAGCAGTACTTC.

The table lists this clone with a count of one. This rearrangement joins TRBV5-1 to TRBJ2-6; 7 nucleotides align to TRBD1. CDR1 is SGHRS, CDR2 YFSETQ, per germline. Unmatched junction bases numbered 7, after V lost 1 base and J lost 0 bases. This CDR3 is built from 18 residues. CDR3 loop: CASSLQGQINSGANVLTF. The CDR3 nucleotides are TGCGCCAGCAGCTTGCAGGGACAGATAAACTCTGGGGCCAACGTCCTGACTTTC. Combining the CDR3 with reference TRBV5-1 and TRBJ2-6 gives the whole variable domain KAGVTQTPRYLIKTRGQQVTLSCSPISGHRSVSWYQQTPGQGLQFLFEYFSETQRNKGNFPGRFSGRQFSNSRSEMNVSTLELGDSALYLCASSLQGQINSGANVLTFGAGSRLTVL.

The CDR3 sequence: CASSFSGGDGYTF. For the CDR3, the DNA is TGTGCCAGCAGCTTTTCAGGGGGCGATGGCTACACCTTC. V is TRBV7-3 and J is TRBJ1-2; 8 bases align to TRBD1. The CDR3 extends over 13 amino acids. In germline, CDR1 is SGHTA, CDR2 FQGTGA. Trimming took 3 bases from V and 6 from J; bases not matched to a gene: 3. The entire variable domain, with the rest obtained from reference TRBV7-3 and TRBJ1-2, is as follows: GAGVSQTPSNKVTEKGKYVELRCDPISGHTALYWYRQSLGQGPEFLIYFQGTGAADDSGLPNDRFFAVRPEGSVSTLKIQRTERGDSAVYLCASSFSGGDGYTFGSGTRLTVV.

The chain couples TRBV13 to TRBJ2-7; a possible D gene is TRBD2 (5 bases). Germline-derived CDR1 and CDR2 are PRHDT and FYEKMQ (reference sequence). CDR3 length: 14 residues. The V end lost 5 bases, the J end lost 4 bases, and 15 bases lay between the germline ends. The CDR3 reads CASSEGAAFYEQYF. The CDR3 DNA sequence: TGTGCCAGCAGCGAGGGTGCGGCCTTTTACGAGCAGTACTTC.

The chain links TRBV5-1 to TRBJ2-3, with D tentatively TRBD1 (6 bases). Germline values: CDR1 SGHRS, CDR2 YFSETQ. V was pared by 4 bases and J by 6 bases, with 18 bases between. The CDR3 is made up of 15 amino acids. CDR3 protein: CASSLTGTRGDTQYF. The DNA for the CDR3 is TGCGCCAGCAGCCTCACCGGGACACGTGGGGATACGCAGTATTTT.

The CDR3 sequence is CASSLGTGGARAFF. CDR3 nucleotides: TGTGCCAGTTCCCTGGGGACAGGGGGCGCGCGGGCTTTCTTT. The chain combines TRBV19 with TRBJ1-1, with 12 bases aligning to TRBD1. This CDR3 is built from 14 residues. The germline gives CDR1 LNHDA, CDR2 SQIVND (reference sequence). With 8 bases clipped from V and 11 bases from J, the junction kept 12 bases outside the gene matches.

V usage is TRBV3-1 (or the pseudogene TRBV3-2) and J usage is TRBJ2-3, with D uncertain. Between the trimmed V and J ends, which lost 10 bases and 0 bases, there was a span of 8 bases. The germline V gene encodes CDR1 LGHDT and CDR2 YNNKEL (reference sequence). The CDR3 length is 12 residues. CDR3 DNA: TGTGCCATTACTACAAGCACAGATACGCAGTATTTT. Translated, it gives CAITTSTDTQYF.

This chain uses TRBV10-3 with TRBJ1-5; D remains unclear. The germline CDR1 and CDR2 sequences are ENHRY and SYGVKD. The CDR3 has 14 amino acids. The germline V and J ends were trimmed by 2 bases and 3 bases, with 8 bases remaining between them. The CDR3 DNA reads TGTGCCATCAGTGAGCCCGGGATCAATCAGCCCCAGCATTTT. Amino acid sequence: CAISEPGINQPQHF.

This chain uses TRBV10-3 with TRBJ2-3; 14 bases agree with TRBD2. CDR3 length: 15 residues. Germline trimming cut 5 bases from V and 4 bases from J; bases unmatched to any gene: 2. CDR1 ENHRY and CDR2 SYGVKD come from the germline V gene. For the CDR3, the DNA is TGTGCCATCAGTCCGACTAGCGGGGGGGCAGATACGCAGTATTTT. The encoded protein is CAISPTSGGADTQYF.

The J gene is TRBJ1-1, the V gene TRBV7-6, with TRBD1 identical over 10 bases. Trimming at V came to 5 bases and at J to 0 bases, leaving 3 bases not matched to a gene. Germline CDR1 and CDR2: SGHVS and FNYEAQ. CDR3 size: 15 residues. This chain's CDR3 is CASSTGQGMNTEAFF. DNA for the CDR3: TGTGCCAGCAGCACGGGACAGGGGATGAACACTGAAGCTTTCTTT.

The genes are TRBV2 and TRBJ1-4, with TRBD1 identical over 8 bases. The CDR3 has 13 amino acids. Unmatched junction bases numbered 6, after V lost 7 bases and J lost 8 bases. The germline CDR1 and CDR2 sequences are SNHLY and FYNNEI. The DNA for the CDR3 is TGTGCCAGCACCCGGACAGGGTTGGAAAAACTGTTTTTT. Translated, it gives CASTRTGLEKLFF.

V is TRBV30 and J is TRBJ2-7; TRBD1 matches 7 bases. In germline, CDR1 is GTSNPN, CDR2 SVGIG (reference sequence). V was pared by 2 bases and J by 7 bases, with 8 bases of the junction left unmatched. This CDR3 has 13 residues. The CDR3 sequence: CAWSRDSDREQYF. DNA for the CDR3: TGTGCCTGGAGTCGGGACAGCGACAGGGAGCAGTACTTC.

This clone is a singleton in its sample. This chain links TRBV9 with TRBJ2-3; 10 bases are a match to TRBD1. The V and J ends lost 3 bases and 0 bases, in that order; junction bases with no gene match: 4. Germline V CDR1 and CDR2: SGDLS, YYNGEE. This CDR3 region has 16 residues. The CDR3 DNA follows: TGTGCCAGCAGCGAAGGACAGGGGGAAAGCACAGATACGCAGTATTTT. Translating gives CASSEGQGESTDTQYF.